This T cell receptor (beta chain) originates from a study of low-dose radiotherapy and immunotherapy resistance in tumors. Across the study: Intravenous cyclophosphamide 200 mg/m2 was given every two weeks, one day before radiation and immunotherapy.

The time point here: before trial treatment. The treatment that donors received included nivolumab, ipilimumab, aspirin, low-dose cyclophosphamide and low-dose radiotherapy. Primers used for first-strand cDNA, a TRAV- and TRBV-specific set, covered both alpha and beta chains. The authors ran approximately 20 PCR cycles to amplify TCRs with a constant-region primer and V-primer adapter. In vitro transcription served to amplify the isolated mRNA. TCRdb passed the reads through MiXCR, listing each CDR3 protein once. The sample has around 76,000 distinct CDR3 sequences; roughly 31% are singletons. The length of the CDR3 is 17 residues. Trimming took 3 bases from V and 5 from J, leaving 20 bases between them. Germline V lookup: CDR1 LNHDA, CDR2 SQIVND (reference sequence).

This TCR was recovered from a female donor with ovarian cancer. Here the sequenced sample was PBMCs, taken before treatment. The chain is built from TRBV19 and TRBJ2-1; TRBD1 or TRBD2 may be the D gene (5 bases each). The CDR3 DNA reads as TGTGCCAGTAGTATCCGGGGCAGGGTGTCTCCGAACAATGAGCAGTTCTTC. It codes for CASSIRGRVSPNNEQFF.